The T cell receptor beta chain described here comes from a study of blood T cells in healthy people across ages. This CDR3 comprises 15 residues. The ends lost 0 bases at V and 4 bases at J; junction bases unmatched: 3. Germline assignment: CDR1 SEHNR and CDR2 FQNEAQ (reference sequence). Sample-barcoded 5' priming and a J-beta primer mix drove a second PCR of about 7 to 12 cycles. TCRdb re-derived calls from the 5' RACE reads in MiXCR, one entry per CDR3 protein. The sample yields 270,000 or so distinct CDR3 sequences, roughly a quarter seen once. Sequencing was performed on blood. J is TRBJ2-5 and V is TRBV7-9, with 9 bases identical to TRBD2. This sequence was found in a woman in her 70s in good health. In DNA, the CDR3 is TGTGCCAGCAGCTTAGCGCGAGCGGGAGGAGAGACCCAGTACTTC. Translating gives CASSLARAGGETQYF.